One TCR beta chain is described in this entry. Enrolled during active infection, Seattle patients were then followed longitudinally. Original data processing: Estimates of nucleated cell counts were drawn from the amplification of reference gene primers. Clones were sequenced by immunoSEQ multiplex PCR, and TCRdb holds only the in-frame ones, with some missing. That table furnishes V, J and clone size, whereas the DNA furnished D and trimming. Of 45,000 to 55,000 clones detected, under 90% appear once; the ten largest clones hold around a tenth. This record comes from a study of blood T cell repertoires in COVID-19. Turning to the study itself: Whether acute or convalescent, the COVID-19 samples came from the United States, Italy and Spain. T cells, B-cell-depleted T cells, or PBMCs provided the cDNA or gDNA that served as material.

The V end lost 3 bases, the J end lost 4 bases, and 11 bases lay between the germline ends. This CDR3 spans 14 amino acids. Germline V gene sequence: CDR1 SGDLS, CDR2 YYNGEE. The clonotype was recovered from a man of 80 years or more with COVID-19, enrolled during active disease. The sequenced sample consisted of peripheral blood. V gene TRBV9 combines with J gene TRBJ2-4; D ambiguous. The CDR3 loop is CASSADARKNIQYF. The CDR3 coding sequence is TGTGCCAGCAGCGCTGACGCTAGGAAAAACATTCAGTACTTC.